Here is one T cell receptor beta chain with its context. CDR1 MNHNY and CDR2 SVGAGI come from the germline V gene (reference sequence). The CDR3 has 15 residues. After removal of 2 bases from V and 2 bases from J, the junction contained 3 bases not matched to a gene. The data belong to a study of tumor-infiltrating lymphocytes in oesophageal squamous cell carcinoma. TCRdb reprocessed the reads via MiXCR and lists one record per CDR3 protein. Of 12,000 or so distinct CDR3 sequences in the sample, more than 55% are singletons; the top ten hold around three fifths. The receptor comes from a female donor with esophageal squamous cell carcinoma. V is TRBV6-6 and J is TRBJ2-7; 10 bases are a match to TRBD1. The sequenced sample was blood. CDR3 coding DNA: TGTGCCAGCAGTTACCCCGGGACAGGGGCCTACGAGCAGTACTTC. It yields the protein CASSYPGTGAYEQYF.